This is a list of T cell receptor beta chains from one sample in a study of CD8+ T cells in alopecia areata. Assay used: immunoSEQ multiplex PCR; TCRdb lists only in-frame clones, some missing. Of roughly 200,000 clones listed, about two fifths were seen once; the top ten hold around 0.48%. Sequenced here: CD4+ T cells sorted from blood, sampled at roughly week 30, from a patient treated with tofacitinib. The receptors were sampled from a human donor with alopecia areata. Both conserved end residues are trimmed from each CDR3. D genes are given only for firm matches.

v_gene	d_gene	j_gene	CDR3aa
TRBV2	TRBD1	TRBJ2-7	AGKPDRGSEQY
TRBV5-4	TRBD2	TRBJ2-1	ASSLRTSGYNEQF
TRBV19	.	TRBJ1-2	ASSNRGHSSYGYT
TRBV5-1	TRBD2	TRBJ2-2	ASSWEAGAGELF
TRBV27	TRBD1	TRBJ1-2	ASSSGQGNGYT
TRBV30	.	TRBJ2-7	AWSVMGGPSYEQY
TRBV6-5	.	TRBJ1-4	ASSSTTGELF
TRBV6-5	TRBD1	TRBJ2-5	ASSFDRGGETQY
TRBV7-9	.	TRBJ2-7	ASSGGGGEQY
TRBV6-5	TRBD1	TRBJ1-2	ASSYSNRGRDGYT
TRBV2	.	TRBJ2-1	ASSGDHDEQF
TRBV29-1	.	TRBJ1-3	SVEAVSADGNTIY
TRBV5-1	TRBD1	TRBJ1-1	ASSPERGHTEAF
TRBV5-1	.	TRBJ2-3	ASSPGPPTDTQY
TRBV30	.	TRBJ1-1	AWSFPTAMNTEAF
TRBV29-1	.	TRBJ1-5	SVVPGPGSNQPQH
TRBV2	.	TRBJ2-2	ASKDSGSNTGELF
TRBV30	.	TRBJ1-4	AWSETDEKLF
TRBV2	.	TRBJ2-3	ASSGAGDTQY
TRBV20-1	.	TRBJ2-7	SAEGLYEQY
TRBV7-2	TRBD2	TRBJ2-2	ASSLSGTDTGELF
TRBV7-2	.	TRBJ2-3	ASSLGPQGASTDTQY
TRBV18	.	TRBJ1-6	ASSPQGESPLH
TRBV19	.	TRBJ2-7	ASSIGKEGALDEQY
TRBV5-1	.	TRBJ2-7	ASSFGVLTPWY
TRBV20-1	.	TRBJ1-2	SAPTDYGYT
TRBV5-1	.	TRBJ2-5	ASSLVDSLETQY
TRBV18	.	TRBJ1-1	ASSPQPWTTKSNTEAF
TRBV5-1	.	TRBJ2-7	ASSLEASGAYEQY
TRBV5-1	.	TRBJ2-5	ASSLQGEETQY
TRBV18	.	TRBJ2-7	ARTRTASYEQY
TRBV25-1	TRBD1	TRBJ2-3	ASSAGGRTDTQY